The clone carrying this T cell receptor (beta chain) was counted at least ten times. The sample is drawn from a study of T cells in Graves' hyperthyroidism and ophthalmopathy. The CDR3 runs 14 residues. Trimming cost V 7 bases and J 7 bases; bases outside gene matches: 9. Researchers barred patients who had uncontrolled infection, other autoimmune disease, pregnancy or lactation. TCR beta CDR3 regions were amplified from RNA transcripts. Primed by the HTBI set, a first-round RT-PCR was run on the TCR CDR3. Via MiXCR, TCRdb re-called the multiplex PCR reads, giving one row per CDR3 protein. The profile shows over 250,000 distinct CDR3 sequences, roughly 13% of them singletons.

The V call is TRBV12-3 or TRBV12-4, the J call TRBJ2-1; 8 bases align to TRBD2. The specimen was blood. The TCR comes from a woman in her 40s with Graves' ophthalmopathy. CDR3 protein: CASIRSGSRNEQFF. CDR3 nucleotides: TGTGCCAGCATCAGAAGCGGGAGTAGGAATGAGCAGTTCTTC.